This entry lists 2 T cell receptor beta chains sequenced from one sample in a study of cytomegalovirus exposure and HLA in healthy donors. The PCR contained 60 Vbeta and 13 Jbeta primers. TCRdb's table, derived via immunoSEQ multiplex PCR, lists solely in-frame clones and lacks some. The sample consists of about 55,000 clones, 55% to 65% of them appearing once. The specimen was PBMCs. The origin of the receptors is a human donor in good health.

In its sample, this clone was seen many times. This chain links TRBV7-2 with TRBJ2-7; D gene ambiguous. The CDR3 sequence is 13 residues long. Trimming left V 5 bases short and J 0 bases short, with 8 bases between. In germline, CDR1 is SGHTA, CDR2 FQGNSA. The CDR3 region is CASSRLSSYEQYF. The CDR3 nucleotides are TGTGCCAGCAGCCGACTTAGCTCCTACGAGCAGTACTTC.

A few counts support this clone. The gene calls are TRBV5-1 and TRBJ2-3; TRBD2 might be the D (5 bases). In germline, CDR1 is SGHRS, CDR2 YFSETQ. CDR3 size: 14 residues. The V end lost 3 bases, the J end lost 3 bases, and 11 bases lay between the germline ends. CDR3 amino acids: CASSSDSLTDTQYF. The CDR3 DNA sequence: TGCGCCAGCAGCTCGGACTCGCTTACAGATACGCAGTATTTT. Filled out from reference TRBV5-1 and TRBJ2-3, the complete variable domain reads KAGVTQTPRYLIKTRGQQVTLSCSPISGHRSVSWYQQTPGQGLQFLFEYFSETQRNKGNFPGRFSGRQFSNSRSEMNVSTLELGDSALYLCASSSDSLTDTQYFGPGTRLTVL.